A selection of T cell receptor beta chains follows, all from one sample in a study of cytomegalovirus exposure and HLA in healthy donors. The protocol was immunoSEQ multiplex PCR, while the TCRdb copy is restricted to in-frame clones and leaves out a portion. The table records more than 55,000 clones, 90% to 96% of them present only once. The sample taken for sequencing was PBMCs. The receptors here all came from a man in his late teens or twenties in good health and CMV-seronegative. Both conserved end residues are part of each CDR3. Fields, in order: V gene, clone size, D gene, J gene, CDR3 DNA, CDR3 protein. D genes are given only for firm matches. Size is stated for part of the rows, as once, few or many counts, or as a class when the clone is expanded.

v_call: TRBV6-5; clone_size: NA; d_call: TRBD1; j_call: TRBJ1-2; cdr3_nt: TGTGCCAGCAGTTCTCGGACAGGGGCCGATGGCTACACCTTC; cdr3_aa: CASSSRTGADGYTF
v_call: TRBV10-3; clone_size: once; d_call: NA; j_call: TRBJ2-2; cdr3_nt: TGTGCCATCAGGGGCGCCGGGGAGCTGTTTTTT; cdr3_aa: CAIRGAGELFF
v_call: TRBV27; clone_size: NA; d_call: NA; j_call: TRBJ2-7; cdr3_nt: TGTGCCAGCAGCACCTCTCCGAACGGTCCGTTCTACGAGCAGTACTTC; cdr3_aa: CASSTSPNGPFYEQYF
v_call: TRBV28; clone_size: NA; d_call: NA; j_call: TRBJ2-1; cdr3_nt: TGTGCCAGCAGTTTCGATCTCGGGTCCATCACCAATGAGCAGTTCTTC; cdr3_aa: CASSFDLGSITNEQFF
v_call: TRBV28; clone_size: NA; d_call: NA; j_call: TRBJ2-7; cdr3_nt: TGTGCCAGCAGGGGTATACCCGGGACTTCCTACGAGCAGTACTTC; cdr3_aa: CASRGIPGTSYEQYF
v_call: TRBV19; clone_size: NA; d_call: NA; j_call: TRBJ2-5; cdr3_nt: TGTGCCAGTAGCCTACAGGGAGCGGAGACCCAGTACTTC; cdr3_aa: CASSLQGAETQYF
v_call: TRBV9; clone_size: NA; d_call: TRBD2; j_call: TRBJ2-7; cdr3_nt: TGTGCCAGCAGCGCCGGGACTAGCAACGAGCAGTACTTC; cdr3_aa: CASSAGTSNEQYF
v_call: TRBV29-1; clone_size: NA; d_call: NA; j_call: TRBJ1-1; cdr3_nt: TGCAGCGTTGAAGGCGCAGGGCACACTGAAGCTTTCTTT; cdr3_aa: CSVEGAGHTEAFF
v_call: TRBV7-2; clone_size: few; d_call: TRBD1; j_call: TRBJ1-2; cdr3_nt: TGTGCCAGCAGCTTAGGGTACAGGGGGAATGGCTACACCTTC; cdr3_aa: CASSLGYRGNGYTF
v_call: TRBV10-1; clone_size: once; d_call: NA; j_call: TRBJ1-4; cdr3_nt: TGCGCCAGCAGTCGGTCTTCAGGGGAAAAACTGTTTTTT; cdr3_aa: CASSRSSGEKLFF
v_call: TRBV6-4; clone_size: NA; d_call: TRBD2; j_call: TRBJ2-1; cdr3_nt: TGTGCCAGCAGGCCCACTGGGACTAGCGGGCAGCAGTTCTTC; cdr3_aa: CASRPTGTSGQQFF
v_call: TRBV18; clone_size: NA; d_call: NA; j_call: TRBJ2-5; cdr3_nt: TGTGCCAGCTCACCACCTGAGGGAGAGACCCAGTACTTC; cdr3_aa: CASSPPEGETQYF
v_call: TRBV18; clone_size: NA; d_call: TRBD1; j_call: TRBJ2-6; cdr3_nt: TGTGCCAGCTCACCGGACAGGGGGCCTGGGGCCAACGTCCTGACTTTC; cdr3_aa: CASSPDRGPGANVLTF
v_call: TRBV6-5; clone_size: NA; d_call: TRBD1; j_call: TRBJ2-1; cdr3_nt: TGTGCCAGCAGTTACTCGAGTGGGGGACAGAGCGATGAGCAGTTCTTC; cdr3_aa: CASSYSSGGQSDEQFF
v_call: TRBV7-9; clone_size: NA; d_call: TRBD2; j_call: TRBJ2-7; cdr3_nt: TGTGCCAGCAGCGACCACGGGGTAGCGGGAGGGTCCTACGAGCAGTACTTC; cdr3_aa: CASSDHGVAGGSYEQYF
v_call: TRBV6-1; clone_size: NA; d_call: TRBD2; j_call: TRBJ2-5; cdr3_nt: TGTGCCAGCAGGGGGACTAGCGGGAGATCGGAGACCCAGTACTTC; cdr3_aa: CASRGTSGRSETQYF